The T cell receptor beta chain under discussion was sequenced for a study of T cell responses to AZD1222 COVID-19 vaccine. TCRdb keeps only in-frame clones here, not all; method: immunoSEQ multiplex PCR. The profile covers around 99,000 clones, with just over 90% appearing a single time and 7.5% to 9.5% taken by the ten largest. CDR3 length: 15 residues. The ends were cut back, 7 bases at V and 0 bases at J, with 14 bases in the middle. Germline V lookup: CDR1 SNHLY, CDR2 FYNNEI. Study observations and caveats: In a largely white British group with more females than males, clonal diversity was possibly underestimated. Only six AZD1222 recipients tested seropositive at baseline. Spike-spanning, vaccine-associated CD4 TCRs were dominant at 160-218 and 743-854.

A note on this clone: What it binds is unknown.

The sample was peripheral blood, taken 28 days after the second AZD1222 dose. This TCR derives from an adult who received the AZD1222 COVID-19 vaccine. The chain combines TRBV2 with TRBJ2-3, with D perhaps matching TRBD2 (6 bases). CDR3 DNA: TGTGCCAGCATCATCAGGAGGGCGAGCACAGATACGCAGTATTTT. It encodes CASIIRRASTDTQYF.